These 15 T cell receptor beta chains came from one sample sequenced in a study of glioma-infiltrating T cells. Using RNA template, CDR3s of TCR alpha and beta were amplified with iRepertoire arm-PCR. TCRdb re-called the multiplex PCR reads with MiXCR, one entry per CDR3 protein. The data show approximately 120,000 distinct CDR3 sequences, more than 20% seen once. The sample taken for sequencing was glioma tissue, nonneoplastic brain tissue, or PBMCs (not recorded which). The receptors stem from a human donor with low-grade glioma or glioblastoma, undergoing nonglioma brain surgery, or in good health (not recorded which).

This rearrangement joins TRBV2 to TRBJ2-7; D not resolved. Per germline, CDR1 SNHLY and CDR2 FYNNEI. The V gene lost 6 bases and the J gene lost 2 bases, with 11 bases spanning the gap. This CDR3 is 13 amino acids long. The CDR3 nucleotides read TGTGCCAGCAGGGGCTTTGGGGCCTACGAGCAGTACTTC. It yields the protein CASRGFGAYEQYF.

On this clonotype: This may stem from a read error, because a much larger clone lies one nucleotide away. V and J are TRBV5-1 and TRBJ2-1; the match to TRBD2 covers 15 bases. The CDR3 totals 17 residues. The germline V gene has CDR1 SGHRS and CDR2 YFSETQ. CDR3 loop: CASRLPGLAGGIIEQFF. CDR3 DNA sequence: TGCGCCAGCCGCTTACCGGGACTAGCGGGAGGAATAATTGAGCAGTTCTTC.

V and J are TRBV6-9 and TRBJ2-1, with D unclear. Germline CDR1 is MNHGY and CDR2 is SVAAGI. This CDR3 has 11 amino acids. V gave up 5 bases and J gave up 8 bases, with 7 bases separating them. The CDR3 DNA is TGTGCCAGCAGTCATACCTATGAGCAGTTCTTC. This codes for CASSHTYEQFF.

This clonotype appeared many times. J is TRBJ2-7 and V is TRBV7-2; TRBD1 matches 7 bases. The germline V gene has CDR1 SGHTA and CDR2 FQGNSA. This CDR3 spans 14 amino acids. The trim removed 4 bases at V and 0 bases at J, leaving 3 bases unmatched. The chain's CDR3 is CASSSGQNSYEQYF. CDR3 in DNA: TGTGCCAGCAGCTCGGGACAGAACTCCTACGAGCAGTACTTC.

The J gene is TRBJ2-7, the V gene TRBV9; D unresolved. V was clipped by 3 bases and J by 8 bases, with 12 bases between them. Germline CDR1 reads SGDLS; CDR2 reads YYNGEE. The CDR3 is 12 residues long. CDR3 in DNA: TGTGCCAGCAGCGACAGCCAGAGGCAGCAGTACTTC. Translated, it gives CASSDSQRQQYF.

CDR3 amino acids: CASSSPPPEDTQYF. In DNA, the CDR3 is TGCGCCAGCAGCTCGCCCCCGCCGGAAGATACGCAGTATTTT. The rearrangement uses TRBV5-1 and TRBJ2-3; D uncertain. Germline V gene lookup returns CDR1 SGHRS and CDR2 YFSETQ. V lost 3 bases and J lost 5, with 13 bases in between. CDR3 length equals 14 residues.

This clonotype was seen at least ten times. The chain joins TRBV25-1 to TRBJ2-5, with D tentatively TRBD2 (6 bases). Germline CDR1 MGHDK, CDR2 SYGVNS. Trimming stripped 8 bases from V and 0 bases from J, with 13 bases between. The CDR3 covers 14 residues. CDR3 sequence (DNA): TGTGCCAGCTCTGGGGGACTTGACCAAGAGACCCAGTACTTC. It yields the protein CASSGGLDQETQYF.

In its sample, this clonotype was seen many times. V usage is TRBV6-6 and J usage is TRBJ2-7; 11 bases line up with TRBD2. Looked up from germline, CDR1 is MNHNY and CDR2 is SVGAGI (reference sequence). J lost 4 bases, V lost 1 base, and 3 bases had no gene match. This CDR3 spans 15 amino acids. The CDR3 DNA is TGTGCCAGCAGTTACTGGGGGACTAGCGGTTACGAGCAGTACTTC. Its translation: CASSYWGTSGYEQYF.

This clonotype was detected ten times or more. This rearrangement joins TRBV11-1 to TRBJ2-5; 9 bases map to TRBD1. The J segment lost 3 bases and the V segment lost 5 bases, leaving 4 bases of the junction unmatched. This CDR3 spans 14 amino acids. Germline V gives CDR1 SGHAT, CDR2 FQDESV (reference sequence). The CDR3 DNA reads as TGTGCCAGCAGCCCGGGACAGGGAGAAGAGACCCAGTACTTC. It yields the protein CASSPGQGEETQYF.

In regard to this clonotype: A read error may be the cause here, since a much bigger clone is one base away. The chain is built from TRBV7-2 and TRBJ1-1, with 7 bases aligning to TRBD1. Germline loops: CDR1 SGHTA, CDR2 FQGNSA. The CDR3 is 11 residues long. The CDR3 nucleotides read TGTGCCAGCAGCCCAGGGGGTAGGGCTTCCTTT. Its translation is CASSPGGRASF.

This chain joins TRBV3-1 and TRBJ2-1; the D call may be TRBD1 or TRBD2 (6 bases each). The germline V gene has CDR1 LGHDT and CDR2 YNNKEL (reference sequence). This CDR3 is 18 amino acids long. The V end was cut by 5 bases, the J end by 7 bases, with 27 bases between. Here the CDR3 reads CASSFQRGAGSSRNEQFF. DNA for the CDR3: TGTGCCAGCAGCTTCCAAAGGGGGGCGGGATCCTCCAGAAATGAGCAGTTCTTC.

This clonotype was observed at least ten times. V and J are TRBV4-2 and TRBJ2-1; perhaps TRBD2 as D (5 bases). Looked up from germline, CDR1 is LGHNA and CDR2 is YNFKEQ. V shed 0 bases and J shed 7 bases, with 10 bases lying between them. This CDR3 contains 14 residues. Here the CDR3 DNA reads TGTGCCAGCAGCCAAGATAACCGGGAAAATGAGCAGTTCTTC. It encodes CASSQDNRENEQFF.

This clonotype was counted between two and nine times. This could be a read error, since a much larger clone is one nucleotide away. The CDR3 sequence is CASSIAGEQFF. CDR3 DNA sequence: TGTGCCAGTAGTATAGCAGGTGAGCAGTTCTTC. The chain recombines TRBV19 with TRBJ2-1; D uncertain. There are 11 residues in the CDR3. Germline CDR1 LNHDA, CDR2 SQIVND (reference sequence). V lost 1 base and J 9 bases, leaving 4 bases between the germline ends.

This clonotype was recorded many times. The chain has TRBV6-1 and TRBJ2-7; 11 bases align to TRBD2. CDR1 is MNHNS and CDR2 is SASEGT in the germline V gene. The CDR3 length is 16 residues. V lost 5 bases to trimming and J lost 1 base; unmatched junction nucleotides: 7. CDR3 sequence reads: CASSSPGLAASYEQYF. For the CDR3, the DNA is TGTGCCAGCAGTTCCCCGGGACTAGCGGCATCCTACGAGCAGTACTTC.

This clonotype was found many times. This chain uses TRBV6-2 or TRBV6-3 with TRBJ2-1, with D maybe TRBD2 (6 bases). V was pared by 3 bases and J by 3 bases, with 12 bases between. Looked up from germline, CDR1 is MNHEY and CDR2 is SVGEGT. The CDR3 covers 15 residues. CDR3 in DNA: TGTGCCAGCAGTTATGGACTAAATGTCTACAATGAGCAGTTCTTC. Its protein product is CASSYGLNVYNEQFF.